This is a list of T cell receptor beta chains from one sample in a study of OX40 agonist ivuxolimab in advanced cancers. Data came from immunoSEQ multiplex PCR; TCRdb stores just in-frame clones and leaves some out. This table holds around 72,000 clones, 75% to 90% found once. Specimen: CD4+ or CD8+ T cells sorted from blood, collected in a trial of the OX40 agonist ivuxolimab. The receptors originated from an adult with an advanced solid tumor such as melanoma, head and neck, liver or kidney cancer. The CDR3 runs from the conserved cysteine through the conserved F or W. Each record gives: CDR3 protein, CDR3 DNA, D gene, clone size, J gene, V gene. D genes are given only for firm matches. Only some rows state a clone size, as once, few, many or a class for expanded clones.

CASSLGSGGRETQYF	TGTGCCAGCAGTTTAGGTAGCGGGGGGCGAGAGACCCAGTACTTC	TRBD2	NA	TRBJ2-5	TRBV28
CASSTSGASYEQYF	TGTGCCAGTAGTACCTCGGGAGCTTCCTACGAGCAGTACTTC	NA	NA	TRBJ2-7	TRBV19
CVSGLKANTEAFF	TGTGTTAGTGGTTTGAAGGCGAACACTGAAGCTTTCTTT	NA	NA	TRBJ1-1	TRBV12-5
CASSQSRTGSYEQYF	TGCGCCAGCAGTCAATCAAGGACTGGCTCCTACGAGCAGTACTTC	NA	once	TRBJ2-7	TRBV23-1
CATRGAGGFGETQYF	TGTGCCACCAGGGGGGCAGGGGGCTTTGGAGAGACCCAGTACTTC	TRBD1	NA	TRBJ2-5	TRBV6-6
CASSLAGATSNEKLFF	TGCGCCAGCAGCTTGGCAGGGGCCACCTCTAATGAAAAACTGTTTTTT	NA	NA	TRBJ1-4	TRBV5-1
CASSVAPTGSYNEQFF	TGTGCCAGCAGCGTAGCCCCGACAGGATCCTACAATGAGCAGTTCTTC	NA	NA	TRBJ2-1	TRBV9
CASSLGLSYNEQFF	TGTGCCAGCAGCCTGGGACTGTCCTACAATGAGCAGTTCTTC	NA	NA	TRBJ2-1	TRBV5-5
CASRGLAGGKGEQFF	TGTGCCAGCAGGGGACTAGCGGGAGGGAAGGGTGAGCAGTTCTTC	TRBD2	NA	TRBJ2-1	TRBV6-5
CASSQPYRDITDTQYF	TGTGCCAGCAGCCAACCGTACAGGGACATCACAGATACGCAGTATTTT	NA	few	TRBJ2-3	TRBV14
CASSVGPLHSRSYEQYF	TGTGCCAGCAGCGTAGGACCCCTACACAGTCGATCCTACGAGCAGTACTTC	NA	NA	TRBJ2-7	TRBV9
CASSEPRRETQYF	TGTGCCAGCAGTGAACCACGGCGTGAGACCCAGTACTTC	NA	NA	TRBJ2-5	TRBV2
CASRSPSATNEKLFF	TGTGCCAGCAGATCCCCCTCCGCAACTAATGAAAAACTGTTTTTT	NA	NA	TRBJ1-4	TRBV28
CASTSTAGDIQYF	TGTGCCAGCACCTCAACTGCAGGGGACATTCAGTACTTC	NA	NA	TRBJ2-4	TRBV2
CAINPGPNLANYGYTF	TGTGCCATCAACCCGGGGCCCAACCTCGCTAACTATGGCTACACCTTC	NA	NA	TRBJ1-2	TRBV10-3
CASSLSLGWQYEQYF	TGTGCCAGCAGCTTAAGTCTCGGGTGGCAGTACGAGCAGTACTTC	NA	NA	TRBJ2-7	TRBV7-2
CASSFRDPGYEQYF	TGCGCCAGCAGCTTCCGGGACCCAGGATACGAGCAGTACTTC	NA	NA	TRBJ2-7	TRBV5-1
CASSFRLAGAAYEQYF	TGCGCCAGCAGCTTCCGACTAGCGGGGGCGGCCTACGAGCAGTACTTC	TRBD2	NA	TRBJ2-7	TRBV5-1
CASSQGTGAYSYEQYF	TGCGCCAGCAGCCAAGGGACAGGGGCCTACTCCTACGAGCAGTACTTC	TRBD1	NA	TRBJ2-7	TRBV4-1
CASTPNPGNSPLHF	TGTGCCAGCACCCCAAACCCGGGTAATTCACCCCTCCACTTT	NA	NA	TRBJ1-6	TRBV6-4
CASSRAISSTDTQYF	TGTGCCAGCAGTAGGGCGATCTCTAGCACAGATACGCAGTATTTT	NA	NA	TRBJ2-3	TRBV28
CASSSSGSANEQFF	TGTGCCAGCAGTAGTAGCGGGAGTGCGAATGAGCAGTTCTTC	TRBD2	NA	TRBJ2-1	TRBV2
CASRNGQGNEQYF	TGTGCCAGCAGGAACGGACAGGGTAACGAGCAGTACTTC	TRBD1	NA	TRBJ2-7	TRBV5-4
CSFTGERGPNYGYTF	TGCAGCTTTACAGGGGAAAGGGGCCCTAACTATGGCTACACCTTC	TRBD1	once	TRBJ1-2	TRBV29-1
CASSPTQGVEQFF	TGTGCCAGCAGTCCTACTCAGGGTGTTGAGCAGTTCTTC	NA	NA	TRBJ2-1	TRBV7-3
CASRPGGGSYNEQFF	TGCGCCAGCCGACCTGGCGGGGGCTCATACAATGAGCAGTTCTTC	NA	NA	TRBJ2-1	TRBV5-1
CASSPLALDTQYF	TGTGCCAGTAGTCCCCTTGCCTTAGATACGCAGTATTTT	NA	NA	TRBJ2-3	TRBV19
CASSFRQGDPYQPQHF	TGTGCCAGCAGTTTTCGACAGGGGGACCCGTATCAGCCCCAGCATTTT	TRBD1	NA	TRBJ1-5	TRBV28
CSVEGTSAADTQYF	TGCAGCGTTGAAGGGACTAGCGCGGCAGATACGCAGTATTTT	TRBD2	NA	TRBJ2-3	TRBV29-1
CASSSQGVNTEAFF	TGTGCCAGCAGCTCACAGGGAGTCAACACTGAAGCTTTCTTT	NA	NA	TRBJ1-1	TRBV5-4
CASSRAFSSGEDTQYF	TGTGCCAGCAGCCGCGCCTTTTCTAGCGGGGAAGATACGCAGTATTTT	TRBD2	NA	TRBJ2-3	TRBV7-6
CASSEAWGRGYGYTF	TGTGCCAGCAGTGAAGCGTGGGGCCGGGGCTATGGCTACACCTTC	NA	NA	TRBJ1-2	TRBV6-1
CASTALGSSYNEQFF	TGCGCCAGCACCGCGCTGGGGAGCTCCTACAATGAGCAGTTCTTC	NA	NA	TRBJ2-1	TRBV10-2
CASSSWTGYNEQFF	TGTGCCAGCAGCTCCTGGACCGGTTACAATGAGCAGTTCTTC	NA	NA	TRBJ2-1	TRBV5-8
CASTPGYSYEQYF	TGTGCCAGCACCCCGGGCTATTCCTACGAGCAGTACTTC	NA	NA	TRBJ2-7	TRBV28
CASRRLAGGPGFTDTQYF	TGTGCCAGCAGGAGACTAGCGGGAGGGCCGGGTTTCACAGATACGCAGTATTTT	TRBD2	NA	TRBJ2-3	TRBV13
CASSLGQGTYEQYF	TGTGCCAGCAGCTTGGGGCAGGGCACCTACGAGCAGTACTTC	NA	NA	TRBJ2-7	TRBV4-2
CASSEARVSGSYWYEQYF	TGTGCCAGCAGTGAAGCGCGTGTTAGCGGGAGTTATTGGTACGAGCAGTACTTC	TRBD2	NA	TRBJ2-7	TRBV6-1
CASSTLTGGSFSNQPQHF	TGTGCCAGCAGCACCCTGACAGGGGGAAGTTTTAGCAATCAGCCCCAGCATTTT	TRBD1	NA	TRBJ1-5	TRBV7-8
CASSPTGGKVNEQFF	TGTGCCAGCAGCCCCACAGGGGGCAAAGTCAATGAGCAGTTCTTC	TRBD1	once	TRBJ2-1	TRBV5-4
CASSLTVHEQFF	TGCGCCAGCAGCTTAACGGTGCATGAGCAGTTCTTC	NA	NA	TRBJ2-1	TRBV5-1
CASTPGQGSYNEQFF	TGTGCCAGCACCCCAGGACAGGGCTCCTACAATGAGCAGTTCTTC	TRBD1	NA	TRBJ2-1	TRBV2
CASSLNPGTSGRTDTQYF	TGTGCCAGCAGCTTAAACCCCGGGACTAGCGGGAGAACAGATACGCAGTATTTT	TRBD2	NA	TRBJ2-3	TRBV7-3
CASTFSGQGLETQYF	TGTGCCAGCACCTTCTCGGGACAGGGGTTAGAGACCCAGTACTTC	TRBD1	NA	TRBJ2-5	TRBV6-6
CASTLAGLTQETQYF	TGTGCCAGCACCTTAGCGGGGCTGACCCAAGAGACCCAGTACTTC	TRBD2	NA	TRBJ2-5	TRBV9
CATQTVQETQYF	TGTGCCACCCAGACAGTCCAAGAGACCCAGTACTTC	NA	NA	TRBJ2-5	TRBV6-6
CASSLQAELYEQYF	TGTGCCAGCAGCTTGCAAGCGGAGCTTTACGAGCAGTACTTC	NA	few	TRBJ2-7	TRBV7-6
CALVWVTTDTQYF	TGTGCCCTCGTCTGGGTTACCACAGATACGCAGTATTTT	NA	NA	TRBJ2-3	TRBV7-9
CASRGTGGLGSYGYTF	TGTGCCAGCAGGGGTACAGGGGGCTTAGGGAGCTATGGCTACACCTTC	TRBD1	NA	TRBJ1-2	TRBV2
CASSPAGGLAKNIQYF	TGTGCCAGCAGCCCCGCTGGGGGACTAGCCAAAAACATTCAGTACTTC	NA	NA	TRBJ2-4	TRBV7-3
CASSSDVGGYTF	TGTGCCAGCAGTTCGGACGTGGGGGGCTACACCTTC	NA	once	TRBJ1-2	TRBV28